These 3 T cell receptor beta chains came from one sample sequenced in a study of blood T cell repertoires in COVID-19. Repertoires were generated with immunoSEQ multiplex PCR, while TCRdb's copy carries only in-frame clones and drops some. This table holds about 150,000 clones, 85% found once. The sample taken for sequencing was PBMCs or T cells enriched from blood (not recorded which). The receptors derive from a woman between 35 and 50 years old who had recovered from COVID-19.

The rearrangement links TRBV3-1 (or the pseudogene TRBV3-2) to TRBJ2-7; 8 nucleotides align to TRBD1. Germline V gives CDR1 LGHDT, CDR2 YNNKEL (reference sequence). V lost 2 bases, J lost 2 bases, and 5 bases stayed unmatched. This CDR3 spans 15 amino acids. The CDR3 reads CASSQSRTGPYEQYF. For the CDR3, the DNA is TGTGCCAGCAGCCAATCCCGGACAGGGCCCTACGAGCAGTACTTC.

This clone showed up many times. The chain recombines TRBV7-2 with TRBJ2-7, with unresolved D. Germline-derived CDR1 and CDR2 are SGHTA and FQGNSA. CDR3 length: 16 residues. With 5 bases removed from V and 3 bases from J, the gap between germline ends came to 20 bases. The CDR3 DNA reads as TGTGCCAGCAGCCCAAGCGTGGCGGCAGACCGCTACGAGCAGTACTTC. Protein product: CASSPSVAADRYEQYF.

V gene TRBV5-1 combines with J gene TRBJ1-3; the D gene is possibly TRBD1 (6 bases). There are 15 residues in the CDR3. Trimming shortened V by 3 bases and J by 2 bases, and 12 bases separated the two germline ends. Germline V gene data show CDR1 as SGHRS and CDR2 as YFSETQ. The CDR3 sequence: CASSSAGAAGNTIYF. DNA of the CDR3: TGCGCCAGCAGCTCGGCAGGGGCTGCTGGAAACACCATATATTTT.